This is a list of T cell receptor beta chains from one sample in a study of blood T cell repertoires in COVID-19. The data were produced by immunoSEQ multiplex PCR, yet TCRdb's version contains in-frame clones alone and is incomplete. In the table there are some 160,000 clones, around four fifths of which are singletons. The sequenced sample consisted of peripheral blood. Receptors originate from a woman over 75 with COVID-19, enrolled during active disease. Both conserved end residues are part of each CDR3. Each record gives: D gene, J gene, clone size, V gene, CDR3 DNA, CDR3 protein. A D gene is named only where the DNA matches it firmly. The size of a clone is reported for some rows only, either as once, few or many, or as a class for expanded clones.

>NA|TRBJ1-5|NA|TRBV6-1
TGTGCCAGCAGTGAAGCCCGGTCGGGGGGTCATCAGCCCCAGCATTTT
CASSEARSGGHQPQHF
>NA|TRBJ1-2|NA|TRBV3-1/TRBV3-2
TGTGCCAGCAGCCAAGATCACAGGGACTACACCTTC
CASSQDHRDYTF
>NA|TRBJ1-3|once|TRBV6-1
TGTGCCAGCAGTGACGGAGGGTACAACTCTGGAAACACCATATATTTT
CASSDGGYNSGNTIYF
>NA|TRBJ1-2|NA|TRBV18
TGTGCCAGCTCACCGCCCGGAGTGGTAAAGAGTGGCTACACCTTC
CASSPPGVVKSGYTF
>NA|TRBJ2-3|few|TRBV7-3
TGTGCCAGCAGAGGCCCTAGCCGCACAGATACGCAGTATTTT
CASRGPSRTDTQYF
>NA|TRBJ2-7|NA|TRBV7-2
TGTGCCAGCAGCTTCGCGAGAAACTACGAGCAGTACTTC
CASSFARNYEQYF
>TRBD2|TRBJ2-1|NA|TRBV3-1/TRBV3-2
TGTGCCAGCAGCCAGGCGGGAGGGCCCAACAATGAGCAGTTCTTC
CASSQAGGPNNEQFF
>NA|TRBJ2-1|NA|TRBV29-1
TGCAGCGTACGGGGAATAGAGGTTGAGCAGTTCTTC
CSVRGIEVEQFF
>NA|TRBJ1-1|NA|TRBV6-5
TGTGCCAGCAGTCGACAGAACACTGAAGCTTTCTTT
CASSRQNTEAFF
>NA|TRBJ2-7|few|TRBV21-1
TGTGCCAGCAGCAAAGGTCTGCGGGGGGTCCTCTCCTACGAGCAGTACTTC
CASSKGLRGVLSYEQYF
>NA|TRBJ1-1|once|TRBV6-5
TGTGCCAGCCGGCGGGGAGCGAAGCCTGAAGCTTTCTTT
CASRRGAKPEAFF
>TRBD1|TRBJ1-3|NA|TRBV6-1
TGTGCCAGCAGTGAAAGTGGGACAGGGGTCGGAAACACCATATATTTT
CASSESGTGVGNTIYF
>NA|TRBJ2-2|few|TRBV4-2
TGTGCCAGCAGCCTTGGAGGGGGGGATTACAACACCGGGGAGCTGTTTTTT
CASSLGGGDYNTGELFF
>NA|TRBJ1-2|NA|TRBV21-1
TGTGCCAGCAGCAAACGGGTAAGGGGCGGGGCAGGGGGAAATTACACCTTC
CASSKRVRGGAGGNYTF
>NA|TRBJ1-6|NA|TRBV28
TGTGCCAGCAGCCAGGGGAACAATTCACCCCTCCACTTT
CASSQGNNSPLHF
>TRBD1|TRBJ2-7|NA|TRBV10-3
TGTGCCATCAGCTTCGACAGGGAGCACGAGCAGTACTTC
CAISFDREHEQYF
>TRBD1|TRBJ1-2|NA|TRBV3-1/TRBV3-2
TGTGCCAGCAGTCCCGGGACAGGGGTCTATGGCTACACCTTC
CASSPGTGVYGYTF
>NA|TRBJ2-7|NA|TRBV24-1
TGTGCCACCAGTGAACGAGGGACAAGGGGCTACGAGCAGTACTTC
CATSERGTRGYEQYF
>TRBD2|TRBJ2-5|NA|TRBV15
TGTGCCACCAGCAGAGATCTGACTAGCGGGAGGATGGAGACCCAGTACTTC
CATSRDLTSGRMETQYF
>NA|TRBJ1-2|NA|TRBV28
TGTGCCAGCAGTTCACACACGCCAGGCCTCTATGGCTACACCTTC
CASSSHTPGLYGYTF
>TRBD1|TRBJ1-1|NA|TRBV9
TGTGCCAGCAGCGGTGGACAGGGGGCGAACACTGAAGCTTTCTTT
CASSGGQGANTEAFF
>NA|TRBJ2-1|once|TRBV25-1
TGTGCCAGCAGTGTGGGGGGTAAAGGTGCCAATGAGCAGTTCTTC
CASSVGGKGANEQFF
>TRBD2|TRBJ2-1|NA|TRBV27
TGTGCCAGCATTGGGACTAGCGGTGACAATGAGCAGTTCTTC
CASIGTSGDNEQFF
>NA|TRBJ1-3|NA|TRBV6-1
TGTGCCAGCAGTGACGGTACAGGCTCTGGAAACACCATATATTTT
CASSDGTGSGNTIYF
>TRBD2|TRBJ2-5|few|TRBV3-1/TRBV3-2
TGTGCCAGCAGCCAAGATATGGCTAGCGGGAGAGGCAAGGAGACCCAGTACTTC
CASSQDMASGRGKETQYF
>NA|TRBJ1-1|once|TRBV5-1
TGCGCCAGCAGCTTCGACAGGCCCAACGCTGAAGCTTTCTTT
CASSFDRPNAEAFF
>NA|TRBJ2-2|few|TRBV5-4
TGTGCCAGCAGCTTGTCGGGGAGGACCGGGGAGCTGTTTTTT
CASSLSGRTGELFF
>TRBD1|TRBJ1-3|NA|TRBV6-6
TGTGCCAGCACCGGTTCGGACAGGGCGGGAAACACCATATATTTT
CASTGSDRAGNTIYF
>TRBD1|TRBJ2-2|few|TRBV18
TGTGCCAGTGGACAGGACTCCACCGGGGAGCTGTTTTTT
CASGQDSTGELFF
>TRBD1|TRBJ2-3|NA|TRBV25-1
TGTGCCAGCAGTGAATCCGACAGGGTTTGGACAGATACGCAGTATTTT
CASSESDRVWTDTQYF
>TRBD1|TRBJ1-4|NA|TRBV5-5
TGTGCCAGCAGCTTGACCGGGACAGGGGAGGGAAAACTGTTTTTT
CASSLTGTGEGKLFF
>TRBD2|TRBJ2-5|NA|TRBV24-1
TGTGCCACCAGTGATCGCGGACTAGCGGGATTTGAGACCCAGTACTTC
CATSDRGLAGFETQYF
>TRBD1|TRBJ1-1|NA|TRBV29-1
TGCAGCGTCCTCCGGGACAGGGGAACTGAAGCTTTCTTT
CSVLRDRGTEAFF
>NA|TRBJ2-7|few|TRBV3-1/TRBV3-2
TGTGCCAGCAGCCAAGGAGGAAGAGGGGGGGCAGAACGTGAGCAGTACTTC
CASSQGGRGGAEREQYF
>NA|TRBJ1-1|NA|TRBV5-1
TGCGCCAGCAGCTTGAGCCAGGGCGAAGGGAACACTGAAGCTTTCTTT
CASSLSQGEGNTEAFF
>TRBD2|TRBJ2-1|NA|TRBV15
TGTGCCACCAGCAGCGCTACGACTAGCGGGGGGAGGAATGAGCAGTTCTTC
CATSSATTSGGRNEQFF
>TRBD2|TRBJ2-7|NA|TRBV15
TGTGCCACCAGCAGGACCCGGGGGGGCGAGCAGTACTTC
CATSRTRGGEQYF
>NA|TRBJ1-6|NA|TRBV19
TGTGCCAGTAGTGCAGTCAATTCACCCCTCCACTTT
CASSAVNSPLHF
>NA|TRBJ2-2|NA|TRBV4-1
TGCGCCAGCAGCCTTTCAACTCTCCTCACCGGGGAGCTGTTTTTT
CASSLSTLLTGELFF
>TRBD2|TRBJ2-1|few|TRBV2
TGTGCCACAGGGACTAGCGGGTTCTCGGGAGAGCAGTTCTTC
CATGTSGFSGEQFF
>TRBD2|TRBJ2-4|NA|TRBV27
TGTGCCAGCAGCGCCCTTGGGCCGGGGGGCATTCAGTACTTC
CASSALGPGGIQYF
>NA|TRBJ1-5|NA|TRBV6-5
TGTGCCAGCAGCCCCCGGACAGTCAATCAGCCCCAGCATTTT
CASSPRTVNQPQHF
>TRBD2|TRBJ2-7|NA|TRBV6-6
TGTGCCAGCAGAACTTCCGGGACTACCTACGAGCAGTACTTC
CASRTSGTTYEQYF
>TRBD1|TRBJ1-4|NA|TRBV29-1
TGCAGCGTTGCCCGAGGGACAGGCGAAAAACTGTTTTTT
CSVARGTGEKLFF
>TRBD1|TRBJ1-4|NA|TRBV10-2
TGCGCCAGCAGCTGGGGACAGGGGGTTAAAAATGAAAAACTGTTTTTT
CASSWGQGVKNEKLFF
>NA|TRBJ2-1|NA|TRBV18
TGTGCCAGCTCCTCCCCAAACAATAATGAGCAGTTCTTC
CASSSPNNNEQFF
>NA|TRBJ1-1|NA|TRBV19
TGTGCCAGTAGTCCCTGGGGGACAACTGCTTTCTTT
CASSPWGTTAFF
>NA|TRBJ2-2|NA|TRBV9
TGTGCCAGCAGTCCTGGACTTAACACCGGGGAGCTGTTTTTT
CASSPGLNTGELFF
>TRBD1|TRBJ2-2|NA|TRBV2
TGTGCCAGCAGTGATACGACAGGGCCGCGGGAGCTGTTTTTT
CASSDTTGPRELFF
>NA|TRBJ1-4|NA|TRBV18
TGTGCCAGCTCACATTGGGGCACTAATGAAAAACTGTTTTTT
CASSHWGTNEKLFF
>TRBD2|TRBJ2-3|NA|TRBV15
TGTGCCACCAGCCTAGCGGGCACAGATACGCAGTATTTT
CATSLAGTDTQYF
>TRBD2|TRBJ2-5|NA|TRBV24-1
TGTGCCACCGGGCTAGCGGGAGCCGGGCAGGAGACCCAGTACTTC
CATGLAGAGQETQYF
>NA|TRBJ2-6|once|TRBV19
TGTGCCAGTAGTATAAGGGGTGCGGCCAACGTCCTGACTTTC
CASSIRGAANVLTF
>TRBD1|TRBJ1-4|NA|TRBV10-1
TGCGCCAGCAGTGAGGGGACAGGGTACAGGGGAAAACTGTTTTTT
CASSEGTGYRGKLFF
>NA|TRBJ2-2|NA|TRBV5-1
TGCGCCAGCAGCTTGGGAGCCGCCGCCGGGGAGCTGTTTTTT
CASSLGAAAGELFF